This record looks at one T cell receptor (beta chain) sequence and its context. The data were taken from a study of blood T cell repertoires in COVID-19. Overall study context: Whether acute or convalescent, the COVID-19 samples came from the United States, Italy and Spain. The analysed material was cDNA or gDNA that came from T cells, B-cell-depleted T cells, or PBMCs.

V lost 6 bases and J 8 bases, leaving 16 bases between the germline ends. The length of the CDR3 is 14 residues. In germline, CDR1 is KGHSH, CDR2 LQKENI. In the study's own analysis: Researchers report that nucleated cell counts were estimated from reference gene primer amplification. Generated by immunoSEQ multiplex PCR, the TCRdb table keeps only in-frame clones and is missing some. The V and J calls and clone size were taken over from that table, and D and trimming were inferred from the DNA. The table has about 230,000 clones, approximately 84% seen once. The clonotype was recovered from a man in his fifties with COVID-19, enrolled during active disease. Source material: peripheral blood. The chain couples TRBV18 to TRBJ1-4, with unresolved D. As DNA, the CDR3 is TGTGCCAGCTCCCCCGGGCCTCGGGGAGAAAAACTGTTTTTT. It codes for CASSPGPRGEKLFF. Full variable domain (rest looked up from reference TRBV18 and TRBJ1-4): NAGVMQNPRHLVRRRGQEARLRCSPMKGHSHVYWYRQLPEEGLKFMVYLQKENIIDESGMPKERFSAEFPKEGPSILRIQQVVRGDSAAYFCASSPGPRGEKLFFGSGTQLSVL.